The entry below gives a single TCR beta chain sequence along with its context. TCRdb's copy holds only in-frame clones and misses some; the assay was immunoSEQ multiplex PCR. The sample carries approximately 80,000 clones, about 91% recorded once. The CDR3 has 14 amino acids. Per the germline V gene, CDR1 is SEHNR and CDR2 is FQNEAQ (reference sequence). Deletions cut 3 bases from V and 3 bases from J, with 12 bases between. These data belong to a study of technical replicates of blood from a few donors. The material sequenced was T cells isolated from PBMCs. The chain combines TRBV7-9 with TRBJ2-7, with D tentatively TRBD2 (5 bases). This clonotype was sampled from a human donor in good health. Here the CDR3 DNA reads TGTGCCAGCAGCTTGGTGGACTCCTACTACGAGCAGTACTTC. Translated: CASSLVDSYYEQYF. Using reference TRBV7-9 and TRBJ2-7 for the parts outside the CDR3, the full variable domain is DTGVSQNPRHKITKRGQNVTFRCDPISEHNRLYWYRQTLGQGPEFLTYFQNEAQLEKSRLLSDRFSAERPKGSFSTLEIQRTEQGDSAMYLCASSLVDSYYEQYFGPGTRLTVT.